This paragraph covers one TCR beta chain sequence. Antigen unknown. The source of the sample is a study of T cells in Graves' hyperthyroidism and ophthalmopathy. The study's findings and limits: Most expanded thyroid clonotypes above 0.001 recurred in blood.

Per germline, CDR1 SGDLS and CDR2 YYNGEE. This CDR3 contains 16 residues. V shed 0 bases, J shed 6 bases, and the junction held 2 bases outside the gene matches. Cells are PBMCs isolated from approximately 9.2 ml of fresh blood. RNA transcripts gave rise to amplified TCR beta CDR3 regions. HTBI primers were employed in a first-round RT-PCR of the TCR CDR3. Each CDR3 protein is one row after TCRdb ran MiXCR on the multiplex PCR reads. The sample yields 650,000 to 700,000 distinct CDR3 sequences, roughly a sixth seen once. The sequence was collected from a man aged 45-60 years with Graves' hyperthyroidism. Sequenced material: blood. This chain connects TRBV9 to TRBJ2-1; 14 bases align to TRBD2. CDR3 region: CASSVGLAGGANEQFF. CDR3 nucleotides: TGTGCCAGCAGCGTAGGACTAGCGGGAGGGGCCAATGAGCAGTTCTTC.